This TCR beta chain was found in a study of control samples from healthy donors and cancer patients. CDR1 is MNHEY, CDR2 SVGAGI, per germline. Trimming left V 5 bases short and J 2 bases short, with 13 bases between. This CDR3 comprises 14 residues. Repertoires were generated with immunoSEQ multiplex PCR, while TCRdb's copy carries only in-frame clones and drops some. The data hold roughly 120,000 clones, with around nine tenths observed a single time. This receptor was obtained from a young man in good health. Material: blood. This chain links TRBV6-5 with TRBJ2-7; the D gene is possibly TRBD1 (6 bases). The CDR3 loop reads CASSTTRGTYEQYF. The CDR3 DNA follows: TGTGCCAGCAGTACGACAAGGGGGACCTACGAGCAGTACTTC.